The text below deals with one T cell receptor (beta chain). As yet, its antigen is unknown. This entry belongs to a study of OX40 agonist ivuxolimab in advanced cancers. Study as a whole: Two cutaneous melanoma patients and one hepatocellular carcinoma patient, three in all, had partial responses.

Trimming cost V 0 bases and J 14 bases; bases outside gene matches: 10. CDR1 is WNHNN and CDR2 is SYGVQD in the germline V gene (reference sequence). CDR3 length: 15 residues. Assay used: immunoSEQ multiplex PCR; TCRdb lists only in-frame clones, some missing. The data hold about 51,000 clones, with about 80% observed a single time. Study results and limitations: Low normalized T-cell clonal expansion also characterized some of the nonresponders.

The sample was CD4+ or CD8+ T cells sorted from blood, taken in a trial of the OX40 agonist ivuxolimab. The V and J genes are TRBV10-1 and TRBJ1-6, with 7 positions matching TRBD1. The receptor was derived from an adult with an advanced solid tumor such as melanoma, head and neck, liver or kidney cancer. The DNA of the CDR3 is TGCGCCAGCAGTGAGTCCGGCGGGAATACAGGGGCCCTCCACTTT. Translating gives CASSESGGNTGALHF.